The clone carrying this TCR beta chain was recorded many times. The antigen remains undetermined. The sample originates from a study of regulatory T cells in long-lasting Graves disease. Study-wide results and caveats: Segments TRBV28, TRBJ1-2 and TRBJ2-5 showed preferential usage in persistent disease.

Building of the TCR beta libraries involved iRepertoire HTBI primers and Arm-PCR of CDR3 regions. Per the study methods: Overall, samples carried around 60 TRBV and 13 to 15 TRBJ segments. TCRdb recomputed calls from the multiplex PCR reads with MiXCR, one row per CDR3 protein. TCRdb's processing, not the authors' own work, is the source of the V and J calls. The data contain 350,000 to 500,000 distinct CDR3 sequences, over 15% of them singletons. Germline CDR1 DFQATT, CDR2 SNEGSKA (reference sequence). The CDR3 is made up of 13 amino acids. V gave up 1 base and J gave up 8 bases, with 12 bases separating them. Time point here: newly diagnosed GD, antithyroid drugs for less than 3 months. After RNA was extracted from PBMCs, the TCR library was made from it. These same records also appear under a second study, on T cells in Graves' hyperthyroidism and ophthalmopathy.

The receptor was derived from a woman younger than 45 with Graves disease. This rearrangement joins TRBV20-1 to TRBJ2-1, with D possibly matching TRBD2 (5 bases). The source was peripheral blood mononuclear cells (PBMCs), collected at new diagnosis, from a patient treated with antithyroid drugs. The CDR3 loop reads CSARGGGLYEQFF. The CDR3 nucleotides read TGCAGTGCTAGAGGCGGCGGACTTTATGAGCAGTTCTTC.